This TCR beta chain was retrieved from a study of blood T cells in healthy people across ages. The authors ran a second PCR of 7 to 11 cycles using a sample-barcoded 5' primer and a J-beta primer mix. TCRdb recomputed calls from the 5' RACE reads with MiXCR, one row per CDR3 protein. The sample lists more than 800,000 distinct CDR3 sequences; under 35% were seen once. Notes on the study in general: TCR beta diversity correlated strongly with naive T cell percentage. Older individuals had lower TCR beta diversity per million T cells (the decline was roughly linear).

The germline V and J ends were trimmed by 3 bases and 6 bases, with 11 bases remaining between them. CDR3 length: 14 residues. The germline V gene has CDR1 MNHNS and CDR2 SASEGT. Healthy individuals of Caucasian origin from Russia, aged about 6 to 100, served as donors. On this clonotype: Its antigen is not known.

The chain links TRBV6-1 to TRBJ2-2; D perhaps matches TRBD1 (5 bases). The TCR sequence derives from a woman of 80 years or more in good health. Source material: blood. The CDR3 nucleotides are TGTGCCAGCAGTGACAGGGATGGATCCGGGGAGCTGTTTTTT. Its translation is CASSDRDGSGELFF.